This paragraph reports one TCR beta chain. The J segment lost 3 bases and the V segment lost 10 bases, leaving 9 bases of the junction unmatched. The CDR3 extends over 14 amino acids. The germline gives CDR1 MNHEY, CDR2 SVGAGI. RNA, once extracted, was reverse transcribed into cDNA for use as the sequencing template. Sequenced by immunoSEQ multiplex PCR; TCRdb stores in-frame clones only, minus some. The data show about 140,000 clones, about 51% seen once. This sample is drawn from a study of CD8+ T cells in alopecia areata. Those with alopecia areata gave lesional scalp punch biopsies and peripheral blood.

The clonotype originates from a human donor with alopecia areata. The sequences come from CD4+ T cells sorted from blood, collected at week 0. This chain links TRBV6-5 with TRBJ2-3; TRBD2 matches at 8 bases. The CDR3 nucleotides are TGTGCCATTCGGGAGGGCGGGTTAACAGATACGCAGTATTTT. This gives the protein CAIREGGLTDTQYF.